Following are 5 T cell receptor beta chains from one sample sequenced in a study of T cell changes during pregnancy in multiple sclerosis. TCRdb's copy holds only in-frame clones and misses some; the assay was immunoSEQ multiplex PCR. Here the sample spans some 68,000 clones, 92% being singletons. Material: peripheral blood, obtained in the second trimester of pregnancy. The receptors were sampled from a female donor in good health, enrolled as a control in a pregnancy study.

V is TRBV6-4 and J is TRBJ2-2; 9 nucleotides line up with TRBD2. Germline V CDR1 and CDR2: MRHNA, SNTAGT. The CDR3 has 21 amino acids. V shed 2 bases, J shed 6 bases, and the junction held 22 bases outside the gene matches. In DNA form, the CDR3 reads TGTGCCAGCAGTGACCCGGCAAGGGTGCGGGGGGGCAGGTGGGGAGCCGGGGAGCTGTTTTTT. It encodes CASSDPARVRGGRWGAGELFF.

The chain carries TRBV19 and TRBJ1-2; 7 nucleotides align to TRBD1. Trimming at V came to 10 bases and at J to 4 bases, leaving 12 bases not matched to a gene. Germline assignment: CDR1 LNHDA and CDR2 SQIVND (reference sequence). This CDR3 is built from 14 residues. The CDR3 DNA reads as TGTGCCACGGCCCCACAGGGGTCGGGCTATGGCTACACCTTC. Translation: CATAPQGSGYGYTF.

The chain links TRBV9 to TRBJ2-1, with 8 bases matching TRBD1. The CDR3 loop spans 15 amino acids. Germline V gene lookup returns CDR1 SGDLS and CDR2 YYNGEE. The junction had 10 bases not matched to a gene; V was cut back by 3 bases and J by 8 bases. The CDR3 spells CASSARDRPNHEQFF. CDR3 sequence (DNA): TGTGCCAGCAGCGCCCGGGACAGGCCCAATCATGAGCAGTTCTTC.

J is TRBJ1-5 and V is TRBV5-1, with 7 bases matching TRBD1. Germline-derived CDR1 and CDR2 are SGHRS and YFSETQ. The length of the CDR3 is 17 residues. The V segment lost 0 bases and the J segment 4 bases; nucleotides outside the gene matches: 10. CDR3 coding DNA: TGCGCCAGCAGCTTGGGAACTACAGGGGCCGGGAATCAGCCCCAGCATTTT. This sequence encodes CASSLGTTGAGNQPQHF.

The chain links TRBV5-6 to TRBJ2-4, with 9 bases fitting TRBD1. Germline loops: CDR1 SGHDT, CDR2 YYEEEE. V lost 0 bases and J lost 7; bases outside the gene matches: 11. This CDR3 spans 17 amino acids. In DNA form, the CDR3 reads TGTGCCAGCAGCTTGGCGGGACAGGGAATACAGGGGAACATTCAGTACTTC. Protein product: CASSLAGQGIQGNIQYF.